This T cell receptor beta chain was identified in a study of OX40 agonist ivuxolimab in advanced cancers. About the study as a whole: Ivuxolimab was an agonistic, fully human IgG2 monoclonal antibody directed against OX40 (CD134), a costimulatory receptor. Partial responses were achieved by three dose-escalation patients, of whom one had hepatocellular carcinoma and two had cutaneous melanoma. Among the roughly 52 dose-escalation patients, approximately 20 had hepatocellular carcinoma, 15 or so melanoma, 9 renal cell carcinoma and 9 head and neck cancer. Prior anti-PD-1, anti-PD-L1 or anti-CTLA-4 therapy was permitted, and checkpoint inhibitors had been received by approximately 39% of dose-escalation patients. The paper covers the monotherapy dose-escalation part of the phase I ivuxolimab trial, which included N ≈ 50 patients. Intravenous ivuxolimab was administered to patients every 2 weeks at six dose levels: 0.01, 0.1, 0.3, 1.5, 3 and 10 mg/kg. Peripheral TCRbeta sequencing was intended to test whether TCR sequence diversity was altered and clonal T-cell expansion was caused by ivuxolimab. A male proportion of roughly 80% and a mean age of approximately 55 years, ranging from 23 to 79, were recorded for the dose-escalation cohort.

The CDR3 runs 13 amino acids, cysteine and phenylalanine included. Only the CDR3 DNA is retained, 39 bases long and in frame from the first base. Reading the germline V gene gives CDR1 SNHLY and CDR2 FYNNEI. Patients with autoimmune disease history or receiving systemic immunosuppression were excluded from the trial. In every dose cohort, peripheral blood was drawn for TCR sequencing at baseline, cycle 4 day 1, and cycle 7 day 1. The samples were drawn from a first-in-human, open-label, multicenter phase I dose-escalation trial of ivuxolimab. Adults with locally advanced or metastatic melanoma, renal cell carcinoma, hepatocellular carcinoma or head and neck squamous cell carcinoma were enrolled in the trial. CD4+ and CD8+ T cells were sorted separately from peripheral blood before TCR sequencing. Study-wide conclusions, independent of this receptor: After ivuxolimab, expanded clones were on average more numerous among CD8+ T cells than among CD4+ T cells. Partial responders in the 0.1-3.0 mg/kg groups had among the lowest normalized peripheral clonal expansion, especially among CD8+ T cells. Low levels of normalized T-cell clonal expansion were also seen in some patients who did not respond. Which antigens the clonally expanded peripheral T cells were specific for was not determined. At doses of 0.1 to 3.0 mg/kg, clonal expansion of both CD4+ and CD8+ blood T cells was observed from baseline to week 6.

A remark on this clone: The antigen it binds to is not known. Its ends do not fully match the called genes, so a read error is possible. Different DNA sequences within this sample yield the same CDR3.

Genomic DNA was isolated from the sorted cells so that the TCRbeta CDR3 region could be sequenced. The immunoSEQ Assay was used for sequencing of TCRbeta CDR3 regions. Not all clones reach the TCRdb copy of this immuneACCESS table, which keeps in-frame sequences only. Checked studies attribute under half of the gap to unresolved V genes and leave the rest unexplained. This sample gives tens of thousands of clones in total; 87% of them show up just once. The leading ten clones occupy just over 0.6% of the sample. The TCR comes from an adult with an advanced solid tumor such as melanoma, head and neck, liver or kidney cancer. The rearrangement joined TRBV2 to TRBJ2-1; 13 central bases correspond to TRBD2. The specimen comprised CD4+ or CD8+ T cells sorted from blood, sampled in a trial of the OX40 agonist ivuxolimab. The nucleotide sequence is TGTGCCAGCGAACTAGCGGGAGGGGATGAACAGTTCTTC. Its translation reads: CASELAGGDEQFF.